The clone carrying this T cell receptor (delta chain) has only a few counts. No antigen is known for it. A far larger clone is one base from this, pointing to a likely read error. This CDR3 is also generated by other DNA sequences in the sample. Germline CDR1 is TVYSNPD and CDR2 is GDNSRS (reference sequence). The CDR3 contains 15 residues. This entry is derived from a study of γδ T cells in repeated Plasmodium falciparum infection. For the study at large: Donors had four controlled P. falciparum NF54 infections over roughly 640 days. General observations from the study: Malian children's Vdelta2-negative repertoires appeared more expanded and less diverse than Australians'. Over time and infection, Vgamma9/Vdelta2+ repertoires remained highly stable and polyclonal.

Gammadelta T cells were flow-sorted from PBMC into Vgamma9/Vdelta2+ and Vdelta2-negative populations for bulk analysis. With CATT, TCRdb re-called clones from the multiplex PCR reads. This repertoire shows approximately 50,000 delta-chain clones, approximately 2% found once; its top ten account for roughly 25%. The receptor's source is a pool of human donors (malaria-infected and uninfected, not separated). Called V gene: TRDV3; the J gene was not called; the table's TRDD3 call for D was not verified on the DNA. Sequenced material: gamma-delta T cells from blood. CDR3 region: CAFRGYWGIPDKLIF. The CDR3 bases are TGTGCCTTTCGAGGTTACTGGGGGATTCCCGATAAACTTATCTTT.